This T cell receptor (beta chain) was documented in a study of shared clonotypes between healthy human individuals. Study details: Three CD4 naive, three CD4 memory, two CD8 naive and one CD8 memory plate were used per donor.

In germline, CDR1 is SEHNR, CDR2 FQNEAQ (reference sequence). This CDR3 has 14 residues. V was cut by 0 bases and J by 4 bases, with 9 bases left in between. CD45RO-negative, CCR7-selected cells formed the naive CD8 fraction, which excluded terminally differentiated effector memory CD45RA+ cells. Authors' methods: ImmunoSEQ output lacked quality scores and full-length reads, limiting matched filtering. Using immunoSEQ multiplex PCR, the repertoire was profiled, and TCRdb retains in-frame clones only, with some absent. The V and J calls and clone size are taken from that table; D and trimming were inferred from the DNA. Found here are 1.5 million to 2.5 million clones, roughly 95% of them singletons; the top ten hold approximately 1%. As regards this clone: The sample has other DNA sequences that encode this CDR3 too.

Sample: naive CD8+ T cells sorted from blood. This clonotype was obtained from a man aged 18 to 30 in good health. This chain uses TRBV7-9 with TRBJ2-5; D perhaps matches TRBD2 (6 bases). The CDR3 reads CASSLAGGRETQYF. The DNA of the CDR3 is TGTGCCAGCAGCTTAGCGGGGGGTCGAGAGACCCAGTACTTC. The full variable domain, rest sourced from reference TRBV7-9 and TRBJ2-5, is DTGVSQNPRHKITKRGQNVTFRCDPISEHNRLYWYRQTLGQGPEFLTYFQNEAQLEKSRLLSDRFSAERPKGSFSTLEIQRTEQGDSAMYLCASSLAGGRETQYFGPGTRLLVL.